The 9 T cell receptor beta chains listed next were all sequenced from one sample in a study of molecular identifiers for immune sequencing clone quantification. MiXCR, applied by TCRdb to the PCR reads, yields one record per CDR3 protein. The sample lists roughly 93,000 distinct CDR3 sequences; under 20% were seen once. Material: naive CD8+ T cells from blood, with Jurkat cell RNA spiked in. Regarding subset: FACS-sorted CD8+CD4-CCR7+CD45RA+ naive T cells. These receptors all stem from a human donor in good health. Some libraries in this study had Jurkat cell RNA spiked in.

This clonotype showed up many times. The chain employs TRBV11-2 and TRBJ2-3; 13 positions match TRBD2. The CDR3 contains 16 residues. CDR1 and CDR2 (germline): SGHAT, FQNNGV. Losses at the gene ends were 5 bases for V and 2 bases for J; bases not matched to a gene: 4. The DNA of the CDR3 is TGTGCCAGCAGCCCACTAGCGGGGGGGGTCACAGATACGCAGTATTTT. Its protein product is CASSPLAGGVTDTQYF.

In its sample, this clonotype was seen many times. The chain is built from TRBV7-9 and TRBJ1-1; 7 bases map to TRBD1. Looked up from germline, CDR1 is SEHNR and CDR2 is FQNEAQ (reference sequence). After removal of 7 bases from V and 2 bases from J, the junction contained 4 bases not matched to a gene. The length of the CDR3 is 13 residues. CDR3 sequence: CASNRDRNTEAFF. Here the CDR3 DNA reads TGTGCCAGCAACAGGGACAGAAACACTGAAGCTTTCTTT.

This clonotype was seen many times. This chain joins TRBV23-1 and TRBJ2-3, with D hard to call. TRBV23-1 falls under the ORF class, with uncertain function. This CDR3 has 16 residues. The ends were cut back, 4 bases at V and 3 bases at J, with 17 bases in the middle. The CDR3 nucleotides are TGCGCCAGCAGTCCCTGGCCTGATTGGGCAACAGATACGCAGTATTTT. Translated: CASSPWPDWATDTQYF.

The table lists this clonotype with many counts. The genes are TRBV30 and TRBJ2-7; D is unresolved. The CDR3 runs to 13 residues. CDR1 and CDR2 (germline): GTSNPN, SVGIG (reference sequence). The V end was cut by 2 bases, the J end by 2 bases, with 10 bases between. The CDR3 DNA reads as TGTGCCTGGAGTCTGGCGCAGACCTACGAGCAGTACTTC. Its protein is CAWSLAQTYEQYF.

This clonotype was found many times. J is TRBJ2-5 and V is TRBV4-1, with D perhaps being TRBD1 or TRBD2 (5 bases each). This CDR3 has 17 amino acids. Germline V gene sequence: CDR1 MGHRA, CDR2 YSYEKL. V lost 0 bases and J lost 6, with 20 bases in between. The CDR3 nucleotides are TGCGCCAGCAGCCAAGATCCCCAAATTCGGGGCGGAAAGACCCAGTACTTC. It yields the protein CASSQDPQIRGGKTQYF.

In its sample, this clonotype was seen many times. V is TRBV6-1 and J is TRBJ2-1; a possible D gene is TRBD2 (6 bases). Germline CDR1 reads MNHNS; CDR2 reads SASEGT. V dropped 6 bases and J dropped 3 bases, with 9 bases sitting between them. This CDR3 contains 13 residues. The CDR3 region is CASRADYYNEQFF. In nucleotides, the CDR3 is TGTGCCAGCAGGGCGGACTACTACAATGAGCAGTTCTTC.

On this clonotype: This may be a read error: a much more frequent sequence differs by one nucleotide. V is TRBV6-2 or TRBV6-3 and J is TRBJ2-1, with D perhaps matching TRBD2 (5 bases). The CDR3 extends over 14 amino acids. Germline CDR1 reads MNHEY; CDR2 reads SVGEGT. Trimming took off 0 bases at V and 5 bases at J, with 8 bases between the two ends. CDR3 residues: CASSYSLVHNEQFF. The CDR3 DNA sequence: TGTGCCAGCAGTTACTCACTAGTCCACAATGAGCAGTTCTTC.

This clonotype was seen just once. This may arise from a read error, as a much more abundant clone is one base away. The CDR3 protein is CASSRGSSGSLREQFF. The CDR3 DNA is TGTGCCAGCAGCCGAGGGTCCAGCGGCTCTTTGCGTGAGCAGTTCTTC. This chain links TRBV3-1 with TRBJ2-1; D is perhaps TRBD2 (5 bases). Trimming pared 4 bases from V and 9 bases from J, leaving 22 bases between. CDR3 length: 16 residues. Per germline, CDR1 LGHDT and CDR2 YNNKEL (reference sequence).

This clonotype was counted at least ten times. The chain couples TRBV6-6 to TRBJ1-1; D is perhaps TRBD1 (5 bases). This CDR3 is built from 19 residues. V lost 0 bases and J lost 9, with 29 bases in between. CDR1 and CDR2 from the germline V gene are MNHNY and SVGAGI (reference sequence). In nucleotides, the CDR3 is TGTGCCAGCAGTTACTCGAATGAGGTCTCGCGGGACGACCCATTGAAAGCTTTCTTT. This sequence encodes CASSYSNEVSRDDPLKAFF.